This T cell receptor (beta chain) is drawn from a study of T cells in Graves' hyperthyroidism and ophthalmopathy (dated by TCRdb to the late 2010s). For the wider study: Peripheral blood was sampled at the time of initial diagnosis, prior to any treatment. TCR Vbeta CDR3 sequencing of some 140 peripheral blood samples (43 ophthalmopathy, over 70 hyperthyroidism and roughly 17 progressor patients) is reported in the paper. The 100 discovery patients were divided at random into training and test sets in a 7:3 ratio. To identify distinguishing TCR V-J signatures, a discovery cohort of around 98 patients was used, comprising 43 with Graves' ophthalmopathy and around 60 with stable Graves' hyperthyroidism. In addition, the study compared T-cell repertoires in thyroid tissue and in blood from over 5 Graves' hyperthyroidism patients. Whether ophthalmopathy could be predicted prospectively was tested in an independent validation cohort made up of about 18 hyperthyroidism patients plus 17 patients who later progressed to ophthalmopathy. After sampling, hyperthyroidism patients received methimazole starting at 30 mg daily, and ophthalmopathy patients received high-dose intravenous methylprednisolone. Overall results and qualifications from the work: A 13 V-J signature model separated ophthalmopathy from stable hyperthyroidism, with over 85% sensitivity and 81% to 82% specificity in cross-validation and 80%/75% in testing. During validation, the model predicted progression to ophthalmopathy a median of around 6 months ahead of onset, with almost 71% sensitivity and about 72% specificity. Blood samples also contained most of the expanded thyroid clonotypes (frequency above 0.001), which suggests that blood repertoires may reflect thyroid immune responses. No statistical method was used to fix the sample size in advance, and group allocation was not hidden from the investigators.

This clonotype was seen ten or more times. Its specific antigen is unknown. Per-nucleotide qualities are absent, and no much larger clonotype sits a single base away. Trimming removed 8 bases from V and 2 bases from J, leaving 15 bases between the germline ends. From the cysteine through the phenylalanine, the CDR3 covers 13 amino acids. Left in the record is the CDR3 DNA by itself, 39 bases read in frame from the first base. From a lookup of the germline V gene, CDR1 and CDR2 are SQVTM and ANQGSEA. TCR beta CDR3 regions were amplified from RNA transcripts. For the first round of RT-PCR on the TCR CDR3, the HTBI primer set was used together with the Qiagen OneStep RT-PCR kit. Libraries were constructed in a second round of multiplex PCR, after which size selection and purification were carried out. Sequencing of the libraries was done on an Illumina HiSeq2000 using paired-end 100 bp reads. Under the source paper's analysis protocol: Raw data were processed with SOAPnuke, discarding reads with adapters, uncalled bases, mean Phred below 15, or no exact constant-primer or identifier match. High-quality paired reads were merged with COPE v1.2.5, and unique nucleotide sequences were defined as clonotypes. MiTCR v1.1 was used to align clonotypes to the IMGT TRBV, TRBD and TRBJ reference segments. The analysis was restricted to V-J combinations with a frequency above 0.0001, which together covered about 99% of the repertoires. A TCS score was defined as the ratio of F50 (clonal expansion) to E x V (chaos), with BLOSUM62-based TCRdist applied between CDR3 peptides within each V-J. Welch's t-statistics and random forest reduced several hundred V-J features to 13, which were used in a naive Bayes classifier (R e1071). TCRdb handled the public reads itself, with Q25 trimming in fastp and clone calling in MiXCR, and kept productive beta chains. Entries that share a CDR3 protein sequence are merged under the most common genes and DNA. The V and J calls come from TCRdb's annotation, not from the publication. This sample has more than 150,000 distinct CDR3 sequences in its table, and 15% to 20% of those were observed once. 29% of the sample belongs to the ten largest clones.

Stable Graves' hyperthyroidism was defined as no progression to ophthalmopathy during 18 months of follow-up. Hyperthyroidism patients were newly diagnosed, had a disease duration of under 2 months, and were aged 18 to 65 years. Exclusion was applied to patients with uncontrolled infections, other autoimmune diseases, pregnancy or lactation. Diagnoses were established on the basis of clinical symptoms, serum thyroxine and TRAb, thyroid ultrasound, and orbital computed tomography. PBMCs were isolated from 7.5 to 10 ml of fresh peripheral blood by Ficoll-Paque density gradient centrifugation. Trizol reagent was used to extract total RNA, and RNA quality was then checked on an Agilent 2100 Bioanalyzer.

Material: blood. The TCR was taken from a woman in her forties or fifties with Graves' hyperthyroidism. Recombination joined TRBV29-1 with TRBJ1-2; tentative D gene TRBD1, with 5 bases matching. The DNA sequence follows: TGCAGCTCCGACGGGGGTTCAAACTATGGCTACACCTTC. Its translation reads: CSSDGGSNYGYTF.